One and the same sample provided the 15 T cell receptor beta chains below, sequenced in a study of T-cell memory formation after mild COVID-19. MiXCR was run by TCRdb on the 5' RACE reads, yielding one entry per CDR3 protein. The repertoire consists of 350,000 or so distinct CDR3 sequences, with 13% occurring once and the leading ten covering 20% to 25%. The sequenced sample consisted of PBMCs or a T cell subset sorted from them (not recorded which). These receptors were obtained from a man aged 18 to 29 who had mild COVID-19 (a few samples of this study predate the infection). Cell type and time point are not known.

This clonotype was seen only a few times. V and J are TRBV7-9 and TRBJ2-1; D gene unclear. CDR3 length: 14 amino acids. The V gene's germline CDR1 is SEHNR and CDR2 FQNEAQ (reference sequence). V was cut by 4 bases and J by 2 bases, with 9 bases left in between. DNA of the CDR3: TGTGCCAGCAGCTCTACAAGGGCCTACAATGAGCAGTTCTTC. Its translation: CASSSTRAYNEQFF.

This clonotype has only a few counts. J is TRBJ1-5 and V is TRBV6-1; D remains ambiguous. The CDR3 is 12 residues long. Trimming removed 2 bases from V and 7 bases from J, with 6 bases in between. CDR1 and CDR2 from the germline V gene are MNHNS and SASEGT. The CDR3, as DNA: TGTGCCAGCAGTGAAAGGTGGCAGCCCCAGCATTTT. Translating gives CASSERWQPQHF.

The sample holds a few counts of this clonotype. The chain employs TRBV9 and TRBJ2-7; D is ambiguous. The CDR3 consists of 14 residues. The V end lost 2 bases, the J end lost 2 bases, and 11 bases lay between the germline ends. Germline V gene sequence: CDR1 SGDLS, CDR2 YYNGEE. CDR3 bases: TGTGCCAGCAGCGTCCGAGACCGAGCCTACGAGCAGTACGTC. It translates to CASSVRDRAYEQYV.

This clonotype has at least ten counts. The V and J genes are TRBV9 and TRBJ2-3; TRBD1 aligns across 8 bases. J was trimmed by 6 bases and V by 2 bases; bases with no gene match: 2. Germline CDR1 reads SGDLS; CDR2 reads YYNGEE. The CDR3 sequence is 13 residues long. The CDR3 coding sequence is TGTGCCAGCAGCGTCGACAGGGGTGATACGCAGTATTTT. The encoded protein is CASSVDRGDTQYF.

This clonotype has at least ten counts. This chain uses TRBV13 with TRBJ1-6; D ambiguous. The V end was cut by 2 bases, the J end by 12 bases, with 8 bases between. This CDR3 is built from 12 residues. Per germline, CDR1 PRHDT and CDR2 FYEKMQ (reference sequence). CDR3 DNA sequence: TGTGCCAGCAGCTTACATGGGCTACCCCTCCACTTT. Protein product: CASSLHGLPLHF.

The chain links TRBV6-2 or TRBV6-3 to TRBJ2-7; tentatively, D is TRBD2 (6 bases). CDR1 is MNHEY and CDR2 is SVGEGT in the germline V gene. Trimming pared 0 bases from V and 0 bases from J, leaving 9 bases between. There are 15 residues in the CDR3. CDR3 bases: TGTGCCAGCAGTTACTCTGGGGGGAGCTCCTACGAGCAGTACGTC. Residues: CASSYSGGSSYEQYV.

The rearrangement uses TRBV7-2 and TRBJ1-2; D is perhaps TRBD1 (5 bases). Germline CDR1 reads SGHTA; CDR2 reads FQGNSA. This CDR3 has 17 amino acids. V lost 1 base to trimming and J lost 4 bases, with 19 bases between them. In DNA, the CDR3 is TGTGCCAGCAGCTTAGAAGGTCGGGACCCTCGGATCTATGGCTACACCTTC. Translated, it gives CASSLEGRDPRIYGYTF.

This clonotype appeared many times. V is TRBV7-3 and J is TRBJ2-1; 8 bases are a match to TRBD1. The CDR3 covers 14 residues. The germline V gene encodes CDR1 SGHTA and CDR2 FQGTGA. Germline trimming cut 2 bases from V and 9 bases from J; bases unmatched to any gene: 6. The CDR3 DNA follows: TGTGCCAGCAGCTTAGGGACAGGAAATCCTGAGCAGTTCTTC. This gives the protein CASSLGTGNPEQFF.

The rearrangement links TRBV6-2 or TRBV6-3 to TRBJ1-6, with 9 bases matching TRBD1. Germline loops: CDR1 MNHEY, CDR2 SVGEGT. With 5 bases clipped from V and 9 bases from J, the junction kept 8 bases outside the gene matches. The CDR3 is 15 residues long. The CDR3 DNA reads TGTGCCAGCAGTAAGTCCGGGACAGGGCGTTCACCCCTCCACTTT. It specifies CASSKSGTGRSPLHF.

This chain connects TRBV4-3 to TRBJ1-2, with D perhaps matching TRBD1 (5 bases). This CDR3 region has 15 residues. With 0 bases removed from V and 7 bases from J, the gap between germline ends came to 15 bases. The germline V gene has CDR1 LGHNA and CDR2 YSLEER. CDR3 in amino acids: CASSQEVLTVAGYTF. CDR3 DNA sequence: TGCGCCAGCAGCCAAGAAGTATTGACAGTTGCTGGCTACACCTTC.

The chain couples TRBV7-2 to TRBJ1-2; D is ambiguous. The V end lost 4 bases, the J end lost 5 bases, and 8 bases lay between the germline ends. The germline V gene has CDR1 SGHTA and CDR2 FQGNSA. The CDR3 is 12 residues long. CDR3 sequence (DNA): TGTGCCAGCAGCTCTCCAGGTTATGGCTACACCTTC. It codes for CASSSPGYGYTF.

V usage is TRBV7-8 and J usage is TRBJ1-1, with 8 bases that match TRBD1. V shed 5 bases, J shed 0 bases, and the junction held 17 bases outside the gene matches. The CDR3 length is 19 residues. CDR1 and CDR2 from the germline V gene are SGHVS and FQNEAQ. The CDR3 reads CASSKIRTGRQRMNTEAFF. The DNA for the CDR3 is TGTGCCAGCAGCAAAATAAGGACAGGGAGGCAGAGAATGAACACTGAAGCTTTCTTT. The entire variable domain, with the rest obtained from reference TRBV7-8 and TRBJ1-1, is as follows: GAGVSQSPRYKVAKRGQDVALRCDPISGHVSLFWYQQALGQGPEFLTYFQNEAQLDKSGLPSDRFFAERPEGSVSTLKIQRTQQEDSAVYLCASSKIRTGRQRMNTEAFFGQGTRLTVV.

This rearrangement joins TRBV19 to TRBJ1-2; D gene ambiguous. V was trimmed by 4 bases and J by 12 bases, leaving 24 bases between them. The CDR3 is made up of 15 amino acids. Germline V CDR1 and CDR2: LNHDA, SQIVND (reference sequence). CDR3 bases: TGTGCCAGTAGTACCAGCTTTGGGCCGGGCCTGACCCACACCTTC. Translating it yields CASSTSFGPGLTHTF.

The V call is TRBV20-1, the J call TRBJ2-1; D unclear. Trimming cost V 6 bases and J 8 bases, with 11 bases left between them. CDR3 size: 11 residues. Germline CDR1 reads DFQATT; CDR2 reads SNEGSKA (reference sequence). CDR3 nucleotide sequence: TGCAGTGCCCCCCGTTCGCATGAGCAGTTCTTC. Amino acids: CSAPRSHEQFF.

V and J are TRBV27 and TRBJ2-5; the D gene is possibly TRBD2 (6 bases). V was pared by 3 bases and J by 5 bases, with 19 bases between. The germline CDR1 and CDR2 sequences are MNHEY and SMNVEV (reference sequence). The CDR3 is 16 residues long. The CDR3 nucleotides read TGTGCCAGCAGTTTTGAATGGGGCGGGAAGCCGGAGACCCAGTACTTC. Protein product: CASSFEWGGKPETQYF.